This TCR beta chain emerged from a study of control samples from healthy donors and cancer patients. TCRdb's table, derived via immunoSEQ multiplex PCR, lists solely in-frame clones and lacks some. The table records 110,000 to 150,000 clones, around 90% of them present only once. The CDR3 is 15 amino acids. CDR1 is ENHRY, CDR2 SYGVKD, per germline. Trimming cost V 3 bases and J 5 bases, with 14 bases left between them. The chain uses TRBV10-3 and TRBJ1-5, with D possibly matching TRBD1 (5 bases). The source is a young man in good health. The sequenced material came from blood. The CDR3 loop is CAISDPGTGDQPQHF. The CDR3 coding sequence is TGTGCCATCAGTGACCCCGGGACTGGTGATCAGCCCCAGCATTTT.